This TCR beta chain emerged from a study of blood T cell repertoires in COVID-19. Study-wide background: Acute and convalescent COVID-19 samples came from the United States, Italy and Spain. T cells, B-cell-depleted T cells, or PBMCs provided the cDNA or gDNA that served as material.

This clone occurred once. There are 16 residues in the CDR3. Germline V CDR1 and CDR2: SGHTA, FQGNSA. V trimming: 4 bases; J trimming: 6 bases; junction bases outside the gene matches: 13. In the original workflow: Amplification of reference gene primers was used by the study to estimate nucleated cell counts. Generated by immunoSEQ multiplex PCR, the TCRdb table keeps only in-frame clones and is missing some. V and J calls and clone size follow that table, whereas D and trimming were derived from the DNA. This sample has roughly 73,000 clones, with about 88% found just once. The TCR originated in a man aged 45-65 years with acute or convalescent COVID-19. The sequencing input was peripheral blood. V is TRBV7-2 and J is TRBJ2-7; 9 bases align to TRBD2. The CDR3 spells CASSSLFGGRAFEQYF. CDR3 DNA sequence: TGTGCCAGCAGCTCCCTTTTTGGCGGGAGGGCCTTCGAGCAGTACTTC.